The subject of this entry is one T cell receptor (beta chain). Its antigen is unidentified. The data belong to a study of blood T cells in healthy people across ages. The study's findings and limits: Older age coincided with a roughly linear decline in TCR beta diversity per million T cells. There was a strong correlation between TCR beta diversity and naive T cell percentage.

Together with a sample-barcoded 5' primer, a J-beta primer mix was included in a second PCR lasting roughly 7 to 11 cycles. Template switching added a 12-random-nucleotide identifier to every cDNA molecule. TCRdb fed the 5' RACE reads into MiXCR, producing one record per CDR3 protein. Among roughly 1,300,000 distinct CDR3 sequences, roughly 59% were seen once, and the ten largest hold 6.5% to 8%. Healthy individuals of Caucasian origin from Russia, aged about 6 to 90, served as donors. The sample consisted of blood. This sequence originates from a man younger than 35 in good health.

Written as DNA, the CDR3 is TGTGCCACCCCCGGCGGCGGGGAGCTGTTTTTT. Residues: CATPGGGELFF. The V and J genes are TRBV13 and TRBJ2-2; D is ambiguous. The ends were cut back, 10 bases at V and 7 bases at J, with 10 bases in the middle. This CDR3 is built from 11 residues. Germline V CDR1 and CDR2: PRHDT, FYEKMQ (reference sequence). The full variable domain, in which reference TRBV13 and TRBJ2-2 provide the parts outside the CDR3, is AAGVIQSPRHLIKEKRETATLKCYPIPRHDTVYWYQQGPGQDPQFLISFYEKMQSDKGSIPDRFSAQQFSDYHSELNMSSLELGDSALYFCATPGGGELFFGEGSRLTVL.